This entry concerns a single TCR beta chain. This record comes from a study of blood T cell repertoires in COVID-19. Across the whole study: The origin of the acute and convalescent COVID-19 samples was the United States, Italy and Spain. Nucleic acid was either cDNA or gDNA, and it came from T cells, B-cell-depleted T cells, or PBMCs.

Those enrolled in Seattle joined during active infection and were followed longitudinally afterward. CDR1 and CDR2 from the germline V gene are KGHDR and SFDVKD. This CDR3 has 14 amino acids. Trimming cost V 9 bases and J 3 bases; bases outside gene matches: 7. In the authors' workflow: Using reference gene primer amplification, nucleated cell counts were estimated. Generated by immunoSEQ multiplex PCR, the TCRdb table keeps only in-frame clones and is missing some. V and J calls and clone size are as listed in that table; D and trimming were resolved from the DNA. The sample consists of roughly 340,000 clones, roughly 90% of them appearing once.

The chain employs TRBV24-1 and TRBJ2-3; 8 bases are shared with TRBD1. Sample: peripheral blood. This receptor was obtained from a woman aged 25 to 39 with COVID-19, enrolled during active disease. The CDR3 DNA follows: TGTGCCACCTCGGACAGGGTTTGGACAGATACGCAGTATTTT. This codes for CATSDRVWTDTQYF.